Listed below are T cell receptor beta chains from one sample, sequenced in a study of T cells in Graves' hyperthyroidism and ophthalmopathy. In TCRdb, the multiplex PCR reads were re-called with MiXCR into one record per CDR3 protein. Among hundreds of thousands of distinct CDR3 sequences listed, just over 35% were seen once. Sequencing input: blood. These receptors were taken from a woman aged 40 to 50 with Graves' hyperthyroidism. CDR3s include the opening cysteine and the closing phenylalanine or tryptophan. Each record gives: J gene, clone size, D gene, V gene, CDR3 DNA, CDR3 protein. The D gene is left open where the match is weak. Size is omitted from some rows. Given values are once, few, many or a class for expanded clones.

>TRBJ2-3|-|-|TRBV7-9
TGTGCCAGCAGTTCGGGGATCACAGATACGCAGTATTTT
CASSSGITDTQYF
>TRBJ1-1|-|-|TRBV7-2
TGCGCCAGCAGCGCAGACGCAGGACACGAAAGTGAAGCTTTCTTT
CASSADAGHESEAFF
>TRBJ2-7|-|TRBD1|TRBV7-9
TGTGCCAGCAGCCCCCGGGGGACAGGGACCTACGAGCAGTACTTC
CASSPRGTGTYEQYF
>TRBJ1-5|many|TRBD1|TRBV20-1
TGCAGTGCCATTCGAGGGACAGGGGTTAATCAGCCCCAGCATTTT
CSAIRGTGVNQPQHF
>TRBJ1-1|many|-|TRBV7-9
TGTGCCAGCAGCTTAAAGGGGAACGCTGAAGCTTTCTTT
CASSLKGNAEAFF
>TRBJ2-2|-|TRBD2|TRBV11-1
TGTGCCAGCAGCCAACTAGCGGGAGTGGGCCCCGGGGAGCTGTTTTTT
CASSQLAGVGPGELFF
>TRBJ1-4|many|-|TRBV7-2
TGTGCCAGCAGCTTAGGAACATCTGAGGGAGAAAAACTGTTTTTT
CASSLGTSEGEKLFF
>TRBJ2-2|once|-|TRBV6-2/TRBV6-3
TGTGCCAGCAGCATATCCGGCGAGTTTTTTTTT
CASSISGEFFF
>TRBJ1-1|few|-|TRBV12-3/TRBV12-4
TGTGCCAGCAGTTTACAGTCTGAGGTCACTGAAGCTTTCTTT
CASSLQSEVTEAFF
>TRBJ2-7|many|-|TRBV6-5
TGTGCCAGCACGGGCGGTTATGAGCAGTACTTC
CASTGGYEQYF
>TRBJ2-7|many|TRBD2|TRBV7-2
TGTGCCAGCAGCTTAGCGCAGCGGGGGGGCCGCGAGCAGTACTTC
CASSLAQRGGREQYF
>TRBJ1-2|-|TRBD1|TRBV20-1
TGCAGTGCTAGAGATCAGGGACAGGGGGCGAACTATGGCTACACCTTC
CSARDQGQGANYGYTF
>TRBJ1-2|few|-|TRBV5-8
TGTGCCAGCGGGAGGGACGGCTACGCCTTC
CASGRDGYAF
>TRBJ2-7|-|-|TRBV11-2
TGTGCCAGCATCCCCGGTGGTCAGGACATATACGAGCAGTACTTC
CASIPGGQDIYEQYF
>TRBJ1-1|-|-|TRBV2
TGTGCCAGCAGTGGCCAGGCGGCAGGTAGTAGGACTGAAGCTTTCTTT
CASSGQAAGSRTEAFF
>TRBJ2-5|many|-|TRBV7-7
TGTGCTAGCAGCCTCAACCAAGAGACCCAGTACTTC
CASSLNQETQYF
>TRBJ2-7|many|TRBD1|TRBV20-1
TGCAGTGCTCCCCGACAGGGCCACGAGCAGTACTTC
CSAPRQGHEQYF
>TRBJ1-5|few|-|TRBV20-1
TGCAGTGCTGACCGAGACGGGAATCAGCCCCAGCATTTT
CSADRDGNQPQHF
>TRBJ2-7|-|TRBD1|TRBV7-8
TGTGCCAGCAGCTGGAGGCGCCGGGACAGCTTCTCCTACGAGCAGTACTTC
CASSWRRRDSFSYEQYF
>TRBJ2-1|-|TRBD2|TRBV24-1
TGTGCCACCAGTGATGGGACTAGCGGGGGCCCCAACGATCGCGGCCAATTCTTC
CATSDGTSGGPNDRGQFF
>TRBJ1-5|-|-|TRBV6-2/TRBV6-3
TGTGCCAGCAGGGGTCCCTTCAATCAGCCCCAGCATTTT
CASRGPFNQPQHF
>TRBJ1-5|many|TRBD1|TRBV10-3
TGTGCCATCCGACAGGGGACGAATCAGCCCCAGCATTTT
CAIRQGTNQPQHF
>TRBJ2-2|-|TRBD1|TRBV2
TGTGCCAGCAGTGAGCCCGACAGGGTCGGGGCCGGGGAGCTGTTTTTT
CASSEPDRVGAGELFF
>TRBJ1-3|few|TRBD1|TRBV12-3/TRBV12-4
TGTGCCAGCACCCTAGCCGGGACAGTCGGAAACACCATATATTTT
CASTLAGTVGNTIYF
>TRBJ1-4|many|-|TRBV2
TGTGCCAGCAGTGACTGGGAAAAACTGTTTTTT
CASSDWEKLFF
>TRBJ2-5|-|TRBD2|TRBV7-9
TGTGCCAGCAGCGCACTAGCGGGGGGCTCGATGGAGACCCAGTACTTC
CASSALAGGSMETQYF
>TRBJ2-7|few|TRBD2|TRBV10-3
TGTGCCATCAGTGAGATTGCGGGAGGATCAGGGCGGCAGTACTTC
CAISEIAGGSGRQYF
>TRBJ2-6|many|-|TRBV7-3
TGTGCCAGCAGCCGACAGAACTCTGGGGCCAACGTCCTGACTTTC
CASSRQNSGANVLTF
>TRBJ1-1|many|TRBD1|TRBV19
TGTGCCAGTAGAGGGACAGTGAACACTGAAGCTTTCTTT
CASRGTVNTEAFF
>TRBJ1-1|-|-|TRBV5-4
TGTGCCAGCAGCTTCGGACAGACGAACACTGAAGCTCTCTTT
CASSFGQTNTEALF
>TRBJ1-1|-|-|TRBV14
TGTGCCAGCAGCCAATATAAGGGATTCGCTGAAGCTTTCTTT
CASSQYKGFAEAFF
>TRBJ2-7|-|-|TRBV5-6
TGTGCCAGCAGCTTGGGCCTAGGTGGACGAGACTCCTACGAGCAGTACTTC
CASSLGLGGRDSYEQYF
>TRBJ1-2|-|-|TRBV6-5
TGTGCCAGCCAAAAGATTAACTATGGCTACACCTTC
CASQKINYGYTF
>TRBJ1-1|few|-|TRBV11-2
TGTGCCAGCAGCTCGCTCCACAGGCTACTAAAGAACACTGAAGCTTTCTTT
CASSSLHRLLKNTEAFF
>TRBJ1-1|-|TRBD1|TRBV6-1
TGTGCCAGCAGTGGGACAGGGGTACGAGCTTTCTTT
CASSGTGVRAFF
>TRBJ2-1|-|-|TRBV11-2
TGTGCCAGCAGCTTACAGGCGAGCTCCTACAATGAGCAGTTCTTC
CASSLQASSYNEQFF
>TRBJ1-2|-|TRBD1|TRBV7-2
TGTGCCAGCAGCTCCGGGACAGACCCCTATGGCTACACCTTC
CASSSGTDPYGYTF
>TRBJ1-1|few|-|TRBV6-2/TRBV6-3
TGTGCCAGCAGTTCCCCAAACCTTTGGACTGAAGCTTTCTTT
CASSSPNLWTEAFF
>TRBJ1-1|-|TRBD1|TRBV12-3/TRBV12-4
TGTGCCAGCAGATTACACGGGACAGCTCTGAACACTGAAGCTTTCTTT
CASRLHGTALNTEAFF
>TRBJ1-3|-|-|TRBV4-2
TGTGCCAGCAGCCAACAAGACTCTGGAAACACCATATATTTT
CASSQQDSGNTIYF
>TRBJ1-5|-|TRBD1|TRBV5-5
TGTGCCAGCAGCGCAGGGGGCTCGGGTGGCAATCAGCCCCAGCATTTT
CASSAGGSGGNQPQHF
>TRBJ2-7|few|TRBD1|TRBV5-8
TGTGCCAGCAGCTCAAAGCAGGGGGCTGAAGAGCAGTACTTC
CASSSKQGAEEQYF
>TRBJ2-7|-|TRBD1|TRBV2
TGTGCCAGCAGTGGACGGGACAGAGGCTACCCCTACGAGCAGTACTTC
CASSGRDRGYPYEQYF
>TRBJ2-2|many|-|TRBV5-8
TGTGCCAGCAATCCGCAGGGGTACGGCGGGGAGCTGTTTTTT
CASNPQGYGGELFF
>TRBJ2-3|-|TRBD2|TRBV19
TGTGCCAGTAGTATAGGTAGCGGGGTGACAGATACGCAGTATTTT
CASSIGSGVTDTQYF
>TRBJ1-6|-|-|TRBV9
TGTGCCAGCAGCGTACGGGACGGAAGCTATAATTCACCCCTCCACTTT
CASSVRDGSYNSPLHF
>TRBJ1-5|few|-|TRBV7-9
TGTGCCAGCAGCTTATCCGAGCGGCAGCCCCAGCATTTT
CASSLSERQPQHF
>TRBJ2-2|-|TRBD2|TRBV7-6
TGTGCCAGCACGTCCGGGACTAGCGGGGGGGCCCGCAATGAGCAGTTTTTT
CASTSGTSGGARNEQFF